Described below is a single TCR beta chain sequence and its context. Its antigen target is currently unknown. Base-call qualities are not available, and no considerably larger clone is one nucleotide away. The data were taken from a study of OX40 agonist ivuxolimab in advanced cancers. Regarding the study in general: The costimulatory receptor OX40 (CD134) was targeted by ivuxolimab, a fully human IgG2 agonistic monoclonal antibody. Intravenous ivuxolimab was administered to patients every 2 weeks at six dose levels: 0.01, 0.1, 0.3, 1.5, 3 and 10 mg/kg. Of the roughly 52 dose-escalation patients, hepatocellular carcinoma was present in around 19, melanoma in around 15, renal cell carcinoma in 9 and head and neck cancer in 9. A male proportion of roughly 85% and a mean age of about 60 years, ranging from roughly 23 to 80, were recorded for the dose-escalation cohort. Prior anti-PD-1, anti-PD-L1 or anti-CTLA-4 therapy was permitted, and less than 45% of dose-escalation patients had received checkpoint inhibitors. Partial responses were achieved by three dose-escalation patients, of whom one had hepatocellular carcinoma and two had cutaneous melanoma. The point of sequencing TCRbeta in the periphery was to test whether ivuxolimab changed TCR sequence diversity and drove clonal T-cell expansion. The paper describes the monotherapy dose-escalation part (N of about 52 patients) of the phase I trial of ivuxolimab.

Genomic DNA was extracted from sorted cells for sequencing of the TCRbeta CDR3 region. The immunoSEQ Assay was used for sequencing of TCRbeta CDR3 regions. Entries here come from immuneACCESS through TCRdb and include only in-frame sequences with V and J called. Some clones fail to appear in such tables; in the studies checked, an unresolved V gene covers under half of the shortfall, and the cause of the remainder is unknown. Across this sample there are 30,000 to 35,000 clones, with about 90% seen only once. The top ten clonotypes cover roughly a third of the sample. Patients with a history of autoimmune disease or receiving systemic immunosuppression were excluded from the trial. In every dose cohort, peripheral blood was drawn for TCR sequencing at baseline, cycle 4 day 1, and cycle 7 day 1. The samples were drawn from a first-in-human, open-label, multicenter phase I dose-escalation trial of ivuxolimab. The trial enrolled adults with locally advanced or metastatic head and neck squamous cell, hepatocellular, melanoma or renal cell carcinoma. CD4+ and CD8+ T cells were sorted separately from peripheral blood before TCR sequencing.

General study outcomes and caveats: Which antigens the clonally expanded peripheral T cells were specific for was not determined. In partial responders in the 0.1-3.0 mg/kg groups, normalized peripheral clonal expansion was found to be among the lowest, especially among CD8+ T cells. At doses of 0.1 to 3.0 mg/kg, clonal expansion of both CD4+ and CD8+ blood T cells was observed from baseline to week 6. After ivuxolimab, expanded clones were on average more numerous among CD8+ T cells than among CD4+ T cells. Low levels of normalized T-cell clonal expansion were also shown by some nonresponding patients.

The CDR3, cysteine through phenylalanine, is 17 amino acids long. Kept here is only the CDR3 DNA, which spans 51 bases and is read in frame from base 1. V loses 3 bases, J loses 2 bases, and the germline ends lie 19 bases apart. Based on the germline V gene (reference sequence), the CDR1 and CDR2 sequences are SEHNR and FQNEAQ. Source: CD4+ or CD8+ T cells sorted from blood, taken in a trial of the OX40 agonist ivuxolimab. The rearranged segments are TRBV7-9 and TRBJ2-5, and the D gene may be TRBD2, 5 bases matching. The sequence derives from an adult with an advanced solid tumor such as melanoma, head and neck, liver or kidney cancer. This receptor carries the CDR3 CASSLIFEEVEQETQYF. The nucleotide sequence is given as TGTGCCAGCAGCTTGATTTTCGAGGAGGTGGAACAAGAGACCCAGTACTTC.